This T cell receptor (beta chain) is drawn from a study of cytomegalovirus exposure and HLA in healthy donors. Looking at the study overall: The approximately 670 first-cohort repertoires shared a platform with the roughly 120 validation repertoires, as reported in a later analysis. Study results and caveats: A classifier reportedly called cytomegalovirus status with high sensitivity and specificity. Cytomegalovirus association was listed for 164 TCR beta chains. Across donors, most TCRs were seen rarely, yet some public ones were widespread.

This CDR3 contains 15 residues. The germline CDR1 and CDR2 sequences are MRHNA and SNTAGT. The V and J ends lost 4 bases and 5 bases, in that order; junction bases with no gene match: 8. Concerning this clone itself: Its cognate antigen is unknown.

Clones were read by immunoSEQ multiplex PCR, and TCRdb kept only the in-frame ones, dropping some. The sample lists some 80,000 clones; around 96% were seen once. The sequence was collected from a woman between 18 and 29 years old in good health and CMV-seronegative. This chain connects TRBV6-4 to TRBJ1-1, with TRBD1 matching over 9 bases. Sample: PBMCs. The CDR3 DNA sequence: TGTGCCAGCAGTGCAACCACAGGGGGCGCGACTGAAGCTTTCTTT. Protein sequence: CASSATTGGATEAFF.